This TCR beta chain was documented in a study of blood T cell repertoires in COVID-19. Germline-derived CDR1 and CDR2 are SGHNT and YENEEA. The CDR3 spans 14 residues. Trimming took 2 bases from V and 2 from J; bases not matched to a gene: 1. In the source study's methods: Researchers report that nucleated cell counts were estimated from reference gene primer amplification. Here immunoSEQ multiplex PCR was the method, and the copy in TCRdb shows in-frame clones only, minus some. V and J calls and clone size come straight from that table; D and trimming were deduced from the DNA. The sample records about 490,000 clones, 70% to 90% being singletons.

The chain uses TRBV11-3 and TRBJ2-3; 7 bases map to TRBD2. The TCR comes from a human donor in a cohort sampled during active COVID-19. The sample consisted of peripheral blood. In DNA, the CDR3 is TGTGCCAGCAGCTTACGGGGGGACACAGATACGCAGTATTTT. Amino acids: CASSLRGDTDTQYF. Using reference TRBV11-3 and TRBJ2-3 for the parts outside the CDR3, the full variable domain is EAGVVQSPRYKIIEKKQPVAFWCNPISGHNTLYWYLQNLGQGPELLIRYENEEAVDDSQLPKDRFSAERLKGVDSTLKIQPAELGDSAVYLCASSLRGDTDTQYFGPGTRLTVL.